Shown below are 10 T cell receptor beta chains from a single sample sequenced in a study of early T cells in non-severe SARS-CoV-2 infection. TCRdb analysed the 5' RACE reads with MiXCR anew, one entry per CDR3 protein. Of 25,000 to 35,000 distinct CDR3 sequences listed, approximately 6.2% are singletons. Sequencing input: whole blood. The origin of the receptors is an adult who was a healthcare worker with PCR-confirmed SARS-CoV-2 infection or an uninfected control (not recorded which).

There are many counts of this clonotype. The V and J genes are TRBV29-1 and TRBJ1-5; 8 nucleotides match TRBD1. CDR3 length: 15 amino acids. The germline gives CDR1 SQVTM, CDR2 ANQGSEA. With V trimmed by 6 bases and J by 4 bases, 11 bases remained unmatched. The CDR3 DNA sequence: TGCAGCGTCGCCGCGTCAGGGGGCCCGAATCAGCCCCAGCATTTT. Protein sequence: CSVAASGGPNQPQHF.

This clonotype was counted many times. This sequence joins TRBV5-1 and TRBJ2-7, with 7 bases identical to TRBD2. V trimming: 0 bases; J trimming: 2 bases; junction bases outside the gene matches: 8. Germline V gives CDR1 SGHRS, CDR2 YFSETQ. The CDR3 covers 16 residues. The CDR3 region has the DNA TGCGCCAGCAGCTTGGGGCCAGCGGGGAAGGCCTACGAGCAGTACTTC. As protein: CASSLGPAGKAYEQYF.

This clonotype was counted ten times or more. The rearrangement uses TRBV20-1 and TRBJ2-7; D not certain. V was cut by 2 bases and J by 3 bases, with 11 bases left in between. Germline lookup yields CDR1 DFQATT and CDR2 SNEGSKA (reference sequence). The CDR3 length is 13 residues. The CDR3 region is CSARLPGHYEQYF. The CDR3 nucleotides are TGCAGTGCTAGACTCCCTGGGCACTACGAGCAGTACTTC.

The sample holds many counts of this clonotype. The DNA for the CDR3 is TGTGCCAGCAGCCGGGGGTCGGAGGCGCCCCAGCATTTT. Translation: CASSRGSEAPQHF. V usage is TRBV14 and J usage is TRBJ1-5, with D perhaps matching TRBD1 (5 bases). The CDR3 has 13 amino acids. Germline V gene data show CDR1 as SGHDN and CDR2 as FVKESK. The germline V and J ends were trimmed by 4 bases and 9 bases, with 13 bases remaining between them.

This clonotype was counted many times. The chain uses TRBV4-1 and TRBJ2-7; 13 nucleotides agree with TRBD2. There are 18 residues in the CDR3. With V trimmed by 0 bases and J by 4 bases, 9 bases remained unmatched. Looked up from germline, CDR1 is MGHRA and CDR2 is YSYEKL. The CDR3 spells CASSQERGRLAGGYEQYF. The CDR3 DNA reads TGCGCCAGCAGCCAAGAACGAGGGAGACTAGCGGGAGGTTACGAGCAGTACTTC.

This chain connects TRBV2 to TRBJ2-3; D not certain. The CDR3 has 14 residues. Germline loops: CDR1 SNHLY, CDR2 FYNNEI. Between the trimmed V and J ends, which lost 8 bases and 5 bases, there was a span of 17 bases. In DNA, the CDR3 is TGTGCCAGCGGACGAGAAGTGGAGCTAGATACGCAGTATTTT. Encoded protein: CASGREVELDTQYF.

This chain uses TRBV5-6 with TRBJ1-2; D ambiguous. Trimming left V 0 bases short and J 2 bases short, with 14 bases between. This CDR3 is built from 16 residues. CDR1 is SGHDT, CDR2 YYEEEE, per germline. The CDR3 region is CASSLVDTSPNYGYTF. CDR3 DNA: TGTGCCAGCAGCTTGGTCGACACAAGTCCCAACTATGGCTACACCTTC.

This clonotype was seen many times. The chain joins TRBV6-1 to TRBJ1-2; TRBD1 might be the D (6 bases). Germline V gives CDR1 MNHNS, CDR2 SASEGT. V dropped 3 bases and J dropped 4 bases, with 15 bases sitting between them. This CDR3 has 15 residues. As DNA, the CDR3 is TGTGCCAGCAGTGAGACACAGGGTTTCAGCTATGGCTACACCTTC. Translated, it gives CASSETQGFSYGYTF.

The rearrangement uses TRBV15 and TRBJ2-1; D call uncertain. Trimming removed 1 base at V and 10 bases at J, with 8 bases between. Per germline, CDR1 LNHNV and CDR2 YYDKDF (reference sequence). The CDR3 has 12 residues. The CDR3 region is CATSRVELEQFF. In DNA, the CDR3 is TGTGCCACCAGCAGAGTGGAGCTCGAGCAGTTCTTC.

The sample holds many counts of this clonotype. The rearrangement joins TRBV11-2 to TRBJ2-2, with TRBD2 matching 7 bases. In germline, CDR1 is SGHAT, CDR2 FQNNGV. With V trimmed by 0 bases and J by 6 bases, 7 bases remained unmatched. The CDR3 consists of 16 residues. As DNA, the CDR3 is TGTGCCAGCAGCTTAGACCAAAGACTAGCTTCCGGGGAGCTGTTTTTT. Its protein product is CASSLDQRLASGELFF.